This TCR beta chain is from a study of OX40 agonist ivuxolimab in advanced cancers. In the study overall: Earlier anti-PD-1, anti-PD-L1 or anti-CTLA-4 therapy was permitted; 40% had received some. A partial response was reached by three patients: one with hepatocellular carcinoma and two with cutaneous melanoma. Whole-study results and caveats: Patients with a partial response at 0.1-3.0 mg/kg had among the lowest clonal expansion.

Germline assignment: CDR1 MNHNS and CDR2 SASEGT. V gave up 4 bases and J gave up 6 bases; unmatched junction bases: 3. The CDR3 spans 14 residues. Clones were sequenced by immunoSEQ multiplex PCR, and TCRdb holds only the in-frame ones, with some missing. Of some 83,000 clones listed, roughly 83% were seen once; the top ten hold under 8%. This clone was detected once. The antigen is not known. J is TRBJ1-2 and V is TRBV6-1, with 12 bases lining up with TRBD1. The TCR comes from an adult with an advanced solid tumor such as melanoma, head and neck, liver or kidney cancer. Sample: CD4+ or CD8+ T cells sorted from blood, taken in a trial of the OX40 agonist ivuxolimab. CDR3 sequence (DNA): TGTGCCAGCAGTGGGGACAGGGGGCGAGATGGCTACACCTTC. Amino acids: CASSGDRGRDGYTF.